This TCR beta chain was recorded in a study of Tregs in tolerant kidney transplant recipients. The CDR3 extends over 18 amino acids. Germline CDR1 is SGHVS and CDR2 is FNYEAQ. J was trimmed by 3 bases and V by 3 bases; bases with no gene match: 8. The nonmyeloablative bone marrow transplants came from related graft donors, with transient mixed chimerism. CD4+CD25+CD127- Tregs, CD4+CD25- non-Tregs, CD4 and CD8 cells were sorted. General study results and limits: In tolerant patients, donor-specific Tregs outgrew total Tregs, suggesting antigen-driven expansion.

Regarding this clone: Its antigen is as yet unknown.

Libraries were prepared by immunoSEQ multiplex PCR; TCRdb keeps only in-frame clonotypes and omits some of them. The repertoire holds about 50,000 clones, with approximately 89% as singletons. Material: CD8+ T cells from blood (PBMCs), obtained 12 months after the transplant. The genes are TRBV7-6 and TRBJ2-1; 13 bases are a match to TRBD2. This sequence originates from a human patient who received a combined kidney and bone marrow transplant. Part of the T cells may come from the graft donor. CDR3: CASSFKLAGGQYYNEQFF. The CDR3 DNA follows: TGTGCCAGCAGCTTCAAACTAGCGGGGGGGCAATACTACAATGAGCAGTTCTTC. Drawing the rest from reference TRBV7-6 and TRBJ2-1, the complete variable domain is GAGVSQSPRYKVTKRGQDVALRCDPISGHVSLYWYRQALGQGPEFLTYFNYEAQQDKSGLPNDRFSAERPEGSISTLTIQRTEQRDSAMYRCASSFKLAGGQYYNEQFFGPGTRLTVL.